The entry below gives a single TCR beta chain sequence along with its context. What antigen it recognizes has not been identified. Qualities for individual bases were not recorded, and no much larger clone is one base off. These data originate in a study of blood T cell repertoires in COVID-19 (dated by TCRdb to the early 2020s). Looking at the study overall: Samples covering the acute and convalescent phases of COVID-19 were provided by collaborators in the United States, Italy and Spain. The prospective study material was composed of cDNA or gDNA derived from T cells, B-cell-depleted T cells, or PBMCs. The dataset comprised deeply sampled blood TCRbeta repertoires from subjects exposed to, actively infected with, or recovered from COVID-19. The repertoires were released in a freely available public database meant as a resource for research on the immune response to SARS-CoV-2. The samples were drawn from the first 160 participants of the ongoing ImmuneRACE study and from more than 1,000 subjects provided by 6 global collaborators. Sample metadata almost always included a de-identified subject ID, COVID-19 status, age in years and sex. Where available, HLA class I and class II types were taken from metadata supplied by the sample provider and were not determined by assay-based typing.

The collaborating institutions used their own protocols to collect whole blood in K2EDTA tubes. For TCRbeta analysis, collaborators shipped samples in one of three forms: frozen whole blood, isolated PBMCs, or DNA extracted from either of those sample types. The immunoSEQ Assay, a bias-controlled multiplex PCR, was used to amplify TCRbeta CDR3 regions from genomic DNA. Per the authors' processing: Nucleated cell counts per sample were estimated from amplification of reference gene primers within the assay. To quantify the absolute abundance of each unique TCRbeta CDR3 rearrangement, sequence reads were collapsed and filtered. For each sample, productive Simpson clonality was calculated as the square root of Simpson's diversity index over productive rearrangements. TCRdb carries this immuneACCESS record with in-frame sequences only. Its versions omit some clonotypes, under half of them owing to an unresolved V gene in the studies checked, with the rest unexplained. V, J and clone size are those of that table, while D and trimming were read from the DNA. This sample lists some 39,000 clones; 90% were detected once. The top ten clones comprise over 5% of the sample.

Overall study results and their limits: Clinical and demographic metadata were provided uncurated, with the amount varying by source and participant.

This TCR was sampled from a human donor in a cohort sampled during active COVID-19. The material sequenced was peripheral blood.

The CDR3 protein is CASSYSWGVSSYEQYF. The nucleotide sequence is TGTGCCAGCAGTTACTCTTGGGGAGTATCAAGTTACGAGCAGTACTTC. The sequence joins TRBV6-2 or TRBV6-3 to TRBJ2-7; the D segment could be TRBD2, given 5 matching bases. V is reduced by 0 bases and J by 4 bases, leaving a spacing of 16 bases between them. The CDR3 contains 16 residues, cysteine and phenylalanine counted. The sequence is cut down to CDR3 DNA, 48 bases in frame from base 1. The germline V gene gives CDR1 as MNHEY and CDR2 as SVGEGT.